The 22 T cell receptor beta chains in this list originate from one sample, sequenced in a study of blood T cells in healthy people across ages. The use of a sample-barcoded 5' primer and a J-beta primer mix characterized a second PCR of 7 to 11 cycles. TCRdb re-called the 5' RACE reads through MiXCR, storing one row per CDR3 protein. The data contain about 900,000 distinct CDR3 sequences, 48% of them singletons. Sequences were obtained from blood. Receptor source: a man aged 25 to 40 in good health.

This chain connects TRBV6-5 to TRBJ1-4; possible D gene TRBD1, 5 bases. V shed 5 bases and J shed 0 bases, with 10 bases lying between them. The CDR3 runs 15 residues. The germline V gene has CDR1 MNHEY and CDR2 SVGAGI. The CDR3 reads CASSRGESTNEKLFF. CDR3 in DNA: TGTGCCAGCAGTCGGGGGGAGTCAACTAATGAAAAACTGTTTTTT.

J is TRBJ1-4 and V is TRBV6-5; 8 nucleotides agree with TRBD1. V shed 0 bases, J shed 0 bases, and the junction held 6 bases outside the gene matches. The CDR3 is 18 residues long. CDR1 is MNHEY, CDR2 SVGAGI, per germline. DNA of the CDR3: TGTGCCAGCAGTTACTCCGAGACAGGGGAGACAACTAATGAAAAACTGTTTTTT. Amino acids: CASSYSETGETTNEKLFF.

Worth noting for this clonotype: This could be a read error, since a much larger clone is one nucleotide away. V is TRBV29-1 and J is TRBJ2-4; 7 bases line up with TRBD1. The length of the CDR3 is 13 residues. Germline V CDR1 and CDR2: SQVTM, ANQGSEA. V shed 7 bases, J shed 13 bases, and the junction held 16 bases outside the gene matches. The CDR3, as DNA: TGCAGCGCTAGGGGGCTTTTCGGTTACGGGCAGTACTTC. Its translation: CSARGLFGYGQYF.

Regarding this clonotype: Germline and junction disagree at one end, which may indicate a read error. J is TRBJ2-7 and V is TRBV27; possible D gene TRBD1, 5 bases. Germline CDR1 is MNHEY and CDR2 is SMNVEV (reference sequence). The CDR3 is 18 amino acids. The CDR3, as DNA: TGTGCCTGCAGCTCCTTGTTCCAAGACAGTAGTTACTCCTACGAGCAGTACTTC. It is translated as CACSSLFQDSSYSYEQYF.

V usage is TRBV4-3 and J usage is TRBJ1-2; perhaps TRBD1 as D (6 bases). Trimming took off 4 bases at V and 4 bases at J, with 16 bases between the two ends. This CDR3 comprises 15 residues. Germline V CDR1 and CDR2: LGHNA, YSLEER. The CDR3 region is CASSLTDSPTYGYTF. CDR3 DNA sequence: TGCGCCAGCAGCCTTACGGACAGCCCAACCTATGGCTACACCTTC.

The chain has TRBV7-9 and TRBJ2-1, with TRBD2 identical over 10 bases. The CDR3 sequence is 13 residues long. Germline CDR1 SEHNR, CDR2 FQNEAQ (reference sequence). J was trimmed by 6 bases and V by 11 bases; bases with no gene match: 7. In DNA form, the CDR3 reads TGTGCCGCCCCCCGGACTAGCGGCAATGAGCAGTTCTTC. It specifies CAAPRTSGNEQFF. The entire variable domain, with the rest obtained from reference TRBV7-9 and TRBJ2-1, is as follows: DTGVSQNPRHKITKRGQNVTFRCDPISEHNRLYWYRQTLGQGPEFLTYFQNEAQLEKSRLLSDRFSAERPKGSFSTLEIQRTEQGDSAMYLCAAPRTSGNEQFFGPGTRLTVL.

In the case of this clonotype: An end of the junction does not agree with germline; a read error may underlie this. The chain couples TRBV3-1 to TRBJ2-1, with D tentatively TRBD2 (7 bases). The germline gives CDR1 LGHDT, CDR2 YNNKEL (reference sequence). This CDR3 comprises 19 residues. The CDR3 DNA reads as TGTCCCAGCAGCCAAGATATGGGCGGGGGCCTAAGCTCCTACAATGAGCAGTTCTTC. Residues: CPSSQDMGGGLSSYNEQFF.

This clonotype showed up many times. The chain employs TRBV4-2 and TRBJ1-5; a weak D match, TRBD1 (5 bases). The germline V gene encodes CDR1 LGHNA and CDR2 YNFKEQ. V lost 0 bases and J lost 5, with 8 bases in between. This CDR3 has 14 amino acids. The CDR3: CASSQDNRYQPQHF. The CDR3 nucleotides are TGTGCCAGCAGCCAAGATAACAGGTATCAGCCCCAGCATTTT.

The chain combines TRBV6-2 or TRBV6-3 with TRBJ2-1; TRBD2 is a possible D gene (5 bases). The length of the CDR3 is 16 residues. CDR1 and CDR2 from the germline V gene are MNHEY and SVGEGT. Trimming removed 6 bases at V and 6 bases at J, with 21 bases between. CDR3 amino acids: CASSLTYRDPGNEQFF. The CDR3 nucleotides read TGTGCCAGCAGCTTAACGTACCGGGATCCGGGCAATGAGCAGTTCTTC.

This sequence joins TRBV4-1 and TRBJ1-2, with a possible D match to TRBD1 (6 bases). Between the trimmed V and J ends, which lost 1 base and 4 bases, there was a span of 10 bases. The CDR3 totals 14 residues. From germline, CDR1 is MGHRA and CDR2 YSYEKL. The CDR3, as DNA: TGCGCCAGCAGCCAAGTCGACAGGAGCTATGGCTACACCTTC. Its protein is CASSQVDRSYGYTF.

This clonotype was detected a few times. The rearrangement uses TRBV27 and TRBJ1-5; no clear D. The V gene's germline CDR1 is MNHEY and CDR2 SMNVEV (reference sequence). This CDR3 spans 13 amino acids. Trimming took off 6 bases at V and 6 bases at J, with 12 bases between the two ends. CDR3 loop: CASRRGTSQPQHF. CDR3 sequence (DNA): TGTGCCAGCAGGCGGGGTACGTCTCAGCCCCAGCATTTT.

There are many counts of this clonotype. This chain links TRBV3-1 with TRBJ1-2; a possible D gene is TRBD1 (6 bases). CDR1 LGHDT and CDR2 YNNKEL come from the germline V gene (reference sequence). The V and J ends lost 1 base and 6 bases respectively, with 21 bases between them. The CDR3 runs 17 residues. CDR3 DNA: TGTGCCAGCAGCCAAGGATCGGCACAGGGTTTAAGTAATGGCTACACCTTC. The encoded protein is CASSQGSAQGLSNGYTF.

This clonotype was counted ten times or more. The genes are TRBV20-1 and TRBJ2-3; the D call may be TRBD1 or TRBD2 (6 bases each). The CDR3 covers 13 residues. Looked up from germline, CDR1 is DFQATT and CDR2 is SNEGSKA (reference sequence). V was shortened by 7 bases and J by 5 bases, with 16 bases between the two germline ends. CDR3 in DNA: TGCAGTGTCTGTTGGGGGGCGCAAGATACGCAGTATTTT. Protein product: CSVCWGAQDTQYF.

This clonotype occurred many times. The chain couples TRBV28 to TRBJ2-1, with D perhaps matching TRBD1 (6 bases). The V end was cut by 6 bases, the J end by 4 bases, with 13 bases between. Germline CDR1 is MDHEN and CDR2 is SYDVKM. This CDR3 is built from 14 residues. The CDR3 loop reads CASSQQDSYNEQFF. Here the CDR3 DNA reads TGTGCCAGCAGCCAACAGGACAGTTACAATGAGCAGTTCTTC.

The gene calls are TRBV29-1 and TRBJ2-1, with D possibly TRBD1 on 6 matching bases. This CDR3 region has 16 residues. Per the germline V gene, CDR1 is SQVTM and CDR2 is ANQGSEA. Trimming pared 1 base from V and 5 bases from J, leaving 18 bases between. DNA of the CDR3: TGCAGCGTTGAAGGCCCGGGTTCAGGGGCGGACAATGAGCAGTTCTTC. This translates into CSVEGPGSGADNEQFF.

This clonotype came up many times. V gene TRBV11-2 combines with J gene TRBJ2-3; 8 bases are shared with TRBD2. CDR3 length equals 16 residues. The germline V gene encodes CDR1 SGHAT and CDR2 FQNNGV. After removal of 4 bases from V and 4 bases from J, the junction contained 10 bases not matched to a gene. CDR3 DNA sequence: TGTGCCAGCAGCTGGGGAACGGGGGGGGCGGCAGATACGCAGTATTTT. Its protein is CASSWGTGGAADTQYF.

The genes are TRBV20-1 and TRBJ2-4; 7 bases match TRBD1. TRBJ2-7 matches the DNA end more closely, so the J call is doubtful. The CDR3 spans 12 residues. Germline V gene sequence: CDR1 DFQATT, CDR2 SNEGSKA (reference sequence). In nucleotides, the CDR3 is TGCAGTGCCACGGACAGGAGGTACGAGCAGTACTTC. It translates to CSATDRRYEQYF.

The chain carries TRBV7-9 and TRBJ2-1; 7 bases are shared with TRBD2. This CDR3 has 15 amino acids. Germline assignment: CDR1 SEHNR and CDR2 FQNEAQ (reference sequence). With 2 bases clipped from V and 5 bases from J, the junction kept 6 bases outside the gene matches. This chain's CDR3 is CASSLPWGGHNEQFF. The CDR3 bases are TGTGCCAGCAGCTTACCCTGGGGGGGACACAATGAGCAGTTCTTC.

The rearrangement joins TRBV27 to TRBJ2-6, with D perhaps TRBD2 (5 bases). In germline, CDR1 is MNHEY, CDR2 SMNVEV (reference sequence). The CDR3 contains 16 residues. V was clipped by 8 bases and J by 0 bases, with 14 bases between them. CDR3 loop: CASARRLNSGANVLTF. DNA of the CDR3: TGTGCCAGCGCTAGGAGACTAAACTCTGGGGCCAACGTCCTGACTTTC.

As DNA, the CDR3 is TGTGCCAGCACCACCTGGACAGACTCCTACAATGAGCAGTACTTC. Its protein is CASTTWTDSYNEQYF. The chain employs TRBV9 and TRBJ2-1; perhaps TRBD1 as D (6 bases). Matching the DNA end better, TRBJ2-7 makes the J call doubtful. CDR3 size: 15 residues. Germline CDR1 reads SGDLS; CDR2 reads YYNGEE.

The rearrangement uses TRBV30 and TRBJ1-5; no definite D call. Trimming pared 1 base from V and 3 bases from J, leaving 10 bases between. Germline values: CDR1 GTSNPN, CDR2 SVGIG (reference sequence). CDR3 length equals 14 residues. CDR3: CAWSGRVTNQPQHF. The CDR3 nucleotides are TGTGCCTGGAGTGGAAGGGTTACCAATCAGCCCCAGCATTTT.

The chain combines TRBV20-1 with TRBJ2-7; D may be TRBD1 or TRBD2 (7 bases each). The CDR3 runs 14 residues. The germline V gene has CDR1 DFQATT and CDR2 SNEGSKA (reference sequence). V gave up 6 bases and J gave up 1 base, with 16 bases separating them. This CDR3 is CSAIAGGGSYEQYF. The CDR3 coding sequence is TGCAGTGCCATAGCAGGGGGGGGATCCTACGAGCAGTACTTC.